Listed here are 20 T cell receptor beta chains from one sample, sequenced in a study of T cells expressing NK-cell markers. Reprocessing the 5' RACE reads, TCRdb reports a single entry for every CDR3 protein and omits DNA. The sample table includes over 350,000 distinct CDR3 sequences. Sequenced material: blood T cells: a sorted CD56 or NKG2C T cell subset, CD4+ or CD8+ T cells, or bulk PBMC T cells (not recorded which). The receptors derive from a woman aged 45-60 years in good health.

The V gene is TRBV5-1, the J gene TRBJ1-1; checking the TCRdb D call of TRBD1 is not possible without DNA. In germline, CDR1 is SGHRS, CDR2 YFSETQ. CDR3 size: 14 residues. The CDR3 sequence: CASSLAVQRAEAFF. Combining the CDR3 with reference TRBV5-1 and TRBJ1-1 gives the whole variable domain KAGVTQTPRYLIKTRGQQVTLSCSPISGHRSVSWYQQTPGQGLQFLFEYFSETQRNKGNFPGRFSGRQFSNSRSEMNVSTLELGDSALYLCASSLAVQRAEAFFGQGTRLTVV.

V is TRBV6-5 and J is TRBJ2-5; TCRdb's assignment of TRBD1 cannot be checked, as there is no DNA. Germline-derived CDR1 and CDR2 are MNHEY and SVGAGI. The CDR3 runs to 17 residues. The CDR3 protein is CASSYSLDGTAQETQYF.

The chain employs TRBV6-5 and TRBJ2-7; without DNA, the TCRdb call of TRBD2 cannot be checked. The CDR3 is made up of 15 amino acids. Germline CDR1 MNHEY, CDR2 SVGAGI. The CDR3 reads CASSYGAGVRYEQYF.

This rearrangement joins TRBV5-1 to TRBJ2-2; TCRdb's D call of TRBD1 is untestable without DNA. CDR1 and CDR2 (germline): SGHRS, YFSETQ. CDR3 length: 15 residues. The CDR3: CASSLQGSSTGELFF.

This chain joins TRBV20-1 and TRBJ2-1. The CDR3 extends over 11 amino acids. Looked up from germline, CDR1 is DFQATT and CDR2 is SNEGSKA (reference sequence). CDR3 loop: CSARDPLEQFF.

This chain's CDR3 is CASKGLEGYNEQFF. V usage is TRBV27 and J usage is TRBJ2-1; checking the TCRdb D call of TRBD2 is not possible without DNA. Germline CDR1 is MNHEY and CDR2 is SMNVEV (reference sequence). The CDR3 runs 14 residues.

This rearrangement joins TRBV29-1 to TRBJ1-3; TCRdb's D call of TRBD1 is untestable without DNA. This CDR3 comprises 15 residues. Germline CDR1 reads SQVTM; CDR2 reads ANQGSEA. The CDR3 region is CSVVLGQSAGNTIYF.

V is TRBV5-1 and J is TRBJ2-1; absent DNA, TCRdb's TRBD2 call cannot be checked. Germline V gene lookup returns CDR1 SGHRS and CDR2 YFSETQ. The CDR3 totals 14 residues. The CDR3 loop reads CASSSTSGKHEQFF.

The chain links TRBV5-1 to TRBJ2-6; TCRdb's D call, TRBD1, is unchecked because there is no DNA. Germline lookup yields CDR1 SGHRS and CDR2 YFSETQ. This CDR3 is built from 18 residues. CDR3 loop: CASKEDGQGASGANVLTF.

The chain has TRBV5-1 and TRBJ2-7; TCRdb outputs TRBD1, but without DNA this stays unchecked. CDR1 is SGHRS and CDR2 is YFSETQ in the germline V gene. The CDR3 contains 14 residues. CDR3 sequence reads: CASSIRQGPVEQYF.

The rearrangement links TRBV18 to TRBJ2-2. This CDR3 is 16 amino acids long. Germline assignment: CDR1 KGHSH and CDR2 LQKENI. CDR3 sequence reads: CASSPPVRKNTGELFF.

This chain uses TRBV11-2 with TRBJ2-5; TCRdb lists TRBD1, though no DNA is available to test this call. Germline loops: CDR1 SGHAT, CDR2 FQNNGV. The CDR3 runs 16 residues. The CDR3 sequence is CASSSSRGAFQETQYF.

The chain carries TRBV20-1 and TRBJ2-1; the D call of TRBD2 rests on TCRdb alone, since no DNA is present to check it. The CDR3 has 15 amino acids. Germline CDR1 reads DFQATT; CDR2 reads SNEGSKA (reference sequence). CDR3 amino acids: CSASRITGAYNEQFF.

This chain uses TRBV25-1 with TRBJ2-3; the D gene TCRdb calls, TRBD1, cannot be checked with no DNA. The CDR3 is 16 amino acids. Germline V gives CDR1 MGHDK, CDR2 SYGVNS. CDR3 region: CASSELDRGRTDTQYF.

The rearrangement joins TRBV7-3 to TRBJ1-6; there is no DNA to check the TCRdb D call of TRBD1. The germline V gene encodes CDR1 SGHTA and CDR2 FQGTGA. This CDR3 is built from 13 residues. The CDR3 loop is CASSRAWGSPLHF.

The chain employs TRBV12-3 or TRBV12-4 and TRBJ2-1; without DNA, the TCRdb call of TRBD1 cannot be checked. The CDR3 runs to 16 residues. The CDR3 spells CASRYGEDRGVNEQFF.

The chain uses TRBV7-2 and TRBJ1-1; the D call from TCRdb, TRBD1, cannot be confirmed without DNA. The CDR3 totals 14 residues. Germline-derived CDR1 and CDR2 are SGHTA and FQGNSA. This CDR3 is CASSLQGSSAEAFF.

The chain employs TRBV5-1 and TRBJ2-5; checking the TCRdb D call of TRBD2 is not possible without DNA. CDR3 length equals 14 residues. The germline CDR1 and CDR2 sequences are SGHRS and YFSETQ. The CDR3 loop reads CASSRGGPEETQYF.

The rearrangement links TRBV2 to TRBJ2-1; TCRdb designates TRBD2, a call that cannot be tested without DNA. In germline, CDR1 is SNHLY, CDR2 FYNNEI. The CDR3 loop spans 19 amino acids. Here the CDR3 reads CASNRGEAGGTDRINEQFF.

The rearrangement joins TRBV5-6 to TRBJ2-7. Germline V gene sequence: CDR1 SGHDT, CDR2 YYEEEE. The CDR3 has 15 residues. The chain's CDR3 is CASSLVSGRPNEQYF.